This T cell receptor beta chain was found in a study of OX40 agonist ivuxolimab in advanced cancers. On the study more broadly: Patients were approximately 80% male with ages roughly 23 to 79, mean roughly 64.

A remark on this clone: The antigen remains unidentified.

The CDR3 contains 16 residues. CDR1 and CDR2 (germline): SGHRS, YFSETQ. The ends were cut back, 3 bases at V and 5 bases at J, with 17 bases in the middle. Study conclusions and caveats: Expanded clones were, on average, more numerous in CD8+ T cells than in CD4+. Among patients with partial responses at 0.1-3.0 mg/kg, clonal expansion was among the lowest. At 0.1 to 3.0 mg/kg and by week 6, clonal expansion occurred in CD4+ and CD8+ blood T cells.

Clones were read by immunoSEQ multiplex PCR, and TCRdb kept only the in-frame ones, dropping some. The data show nearly 90,000 clones, 87% seen once. The V gene is TRBV5-1, the J gene TRBJ1-4; possibly TRBD1 for D (5 bases). The origin of this receptor is an adult with an advanced solid tumor such as melanoma, head and neck, liver or kidney cancer. Material: CD4+ or CD8+ T cells sorted from blood, obtained in a trial of the OX40 agonist ivuxolimab. Here the CDR3 reads CASSSGWGSANEKLFF. CDR3 bases: TGCGCCAGCAGCTCCGGTTGGGGGAGCGCGAATGAAAAACTGTTTTTT.